One and the same sample provided the 31 T cell receptor beta chains below, sequenced in a study of Ad26.COV2.S vaccination and SARS-CoV-2 variants. Profiled with immunoSEQ multiplex PCR; TCRdb holds only in-frame clones, not every one. This sample has some 340,000 clones, with around 84% found just once. The sample's treatment: around 19 received Ad26.COV2.S at low or high dose, single or two shots; about 5 received placebo; per-sample allocation not given. After the first vaccine or placebo injection, samples were drawn on day 63. The material was peripheral blood, obtained in a trial of Ad26.COV2.S vaccine versus placebo. Receptors originate from a person between 18 and 65 years old who received the Ad26.COV2.S COVID-19 vaccine or a placebo.

A few counts support this clone. V is TRBV18 and J is TRBJ1-6; D is unresolved. CDR1 and CDR2 from the germline V gene are KGHSH and LQKENI. Deletions cut 3 bases from V and 10 bases from J, with 10 bases between. The CDR3 consists of 13 residues. The chain's CDR3 is CASSPVEASPLHF. For the CDR3, the DNA is TGTGCCAGCTCACCGGTTGAGGCCTCACCCCTCCACTTT.

The gene calls are TRBV18 and TRBJ2-1; D may correspond to TRBD1 or TRBD2 (5 bases each). The CDR3 runs 14 residues. Germline assignment: CDR1 KGHSH and CDR2 LQKENI. V shed 2 bases and J shed 7 bases, with 12 bases lying between them. The CDR3 region has the DNA TGTGCCAGCTCACCAGCGGCAGGGACGAATGAGCAGTTCTTC. Its translation: CASSPAAGTNEQFF.

The chain combines TRBV6-2 or TRBV6-3 with TRBJ1-1; unclear D gene. Between the trimmed V and J ends, which lost 2 bases and 10 bases, there was a span of 11 bases. This CDR3 has 12 amino acids. Per germline, CDR1 MNHEY and CDR2 SVGEGT. This CDR3 is CASSYDRQGAFF. In DNA form, the CDR3 reads TGTGCCAGCAGTTACGATAGACAAGGAGCTTTCTTT.

V is TRBV6-1 and J is TRBJ1-6; D is undetermined. CDR1 is MNHNS and CDR2 is SASEGT in the germline V gene. This CDR3 has 13 amino acids. V was cut by 2 bases and J by 7 bases, with 6 bases left in between. CDR3 DNA: TGTGCCAGCAGTGAATCCTCAAATTCACCCCTCCACTTT. Protein sequence: CASSESSNSPLHF.

The rearrangement uses TRBV7-3 and TRBJ2-3; 8 nucleotides line up with TRBD2. Germline CDR1 reads SGHTA; CDR2 reads FQGTGA. J gave up 6 bases and V 2 bases, and 13 bases lay outside the gene matches. The CDR3 sequence is 17 residues long. The chain's CDR3 is CASSLGRGGASRDTQYF. CDR3 nucleotides: TGTGCCAGCAGCTTAGGCCGGGGGGGCGCCTCTAGGGATACGCAGTATTTT.

The chain employs TRBV6-2 or TRBV6-3 and TRBJ2-3, with D unresolved. V was trimmed by 5 bases and J by 10 bases, leaving 10 bases between them. The CDR3 is made up of 11 amino acids. Germline loops: CDR1 MNHEY, CDR2 SVGEGT. Written as DNA, the CDR3 is TGTGCCAGCAGTCAAATCAAATCGCAGTATTTT. Translation: CASSQIKSQYF.

CDR3 coding DNA: TGCGCCAGCAGCCCCGGCTTTAACTATGGCTACACCTTC. Translating gives CASSPGFNYGYTF. This chain joins TRBV5-1 and TRBJ1-2, with unresolved D. Trimming took 4 bases from V and 1 from J, leaving 8 bases between them. There are 13 residues in the CDR3. Germline lookup yields CDR1 SGHRS and CDR2 YFSETQ.

This rearrangement joins TRBV4-3 to TRBJ1-4; 8 bases are shared with TRBD1. V lost 4 bases to trimming and J lost 7 bases; unmatched junction nucleotides: 8. Germline CDR1 is LGHNA and CDR2 is YSLEER. The CDR3 length is 15 residues. The CDR3 is CASSLRTGYGEKLFF. CDR3 DNA sequence: TGCGCCAGCAGCCTCCGGACAGGGTATGGTGAAAAACTGTTTTTT.

There are a few counts of this clone. V and J are TRBV19 and TRBJ1-2; no clear D. The V gene's germline CDR1 is LNHDA and CDR2 SQIVND (reference sequence). The length of the CDR3 is 13 residues. Trimming shortened V by 3 bases and J by 2 bases, and 7 bases separated the two germline ends. The DNA for the CDR3 is TGTGCCAGTAGTATTTCACAGAACTATGGCTACACCTTC. The encoded protein is CASSISQNYGYTF.

The rearrangement links TRBV30 to TRBJ1-4, with no clear D. Trimming removed 2 bases at V and 0 bases at J, with 4 bases between. CDR1 and CDR2 (germline): GTSNPN, SVGIG (reference sequence). This CDR3 is built from 13 residues. The CDR3 coding sequence is TGTGCCTGGAGTCTGGCAACTAATGAAAAACTGTTTTTT. Translated, it gives CAWSLATNEKLFF.

J is TRBJ2-1 and V is TRBV4-2; D not certain. CDR1 and CDR2 (germline): LGHNA, YNFKEQ. V dropped 0 bases and J dropped 2 bases, with 8 bases sitting between them. The CDR3 runs 15 residues. The CDR3 is CASSQDGVPYNEQFF. The CDR3 DNA reads as TGTGCCAGCAGCCAAGATGGGGTTCCCTACAATGAGCAGTTCTTC.

The chain employs TRBV18 and TRBJ2-1; the match to TRBD1 covers 9 bases. V lost 1 base, J lost 2 bases, and 3 bases stayed unmatched. The V gene's germline CDR1 is KGHSH and CDR2 LQKENI. The CDR3 runs to 16 residues. The CDR3 nucleotides read TGTGCCAGCTCACCACGCCGACAGGGGGCCTACAATGAGCAGTTCTTC. Encoded protein: CASSPRRQGAYNEQFF.

Only one count was recorded for this clone. The rearrangement uses TRBV2 and TRBJ1-5, with D perhaps TRBD1 (5 bases). Germline CDR1 and CDR2: SNHLY and FYNNEI. The ends were cut back, 4 bases at V and 4 bases at J, with 17 bases in the middle. CDR3 length: 16 residues. CDR3 region: CASSGGDPGRNQPQHF. As DNA, the CDR3 is TGTGCCAGCAGTGGGGGGGACCCAGGTCGGAATCAGCCCCAGCATTTT.

This clone was seen more than once but under ten times. This chain joins TRBV6-6 and TRBJ1-2; the D gene is possibly TRBD1 (5 bases). The CDR3 has 12 amino acids. V was shortened by 6 bases and J by 5 bases, with 10 bases between the two germline ends. Looked up from germline, CDR1 is MNHNY and CDR2 is SVGAGI (reference sequence). CDR3: CASSPGGYGYTF. The CDR3 nucleotides are TGTGCCAGCAGCCCGGGGGGATATGGCTACACCTTC.

In its sample, this clone was seen once. This sequence joins TRBV9 and TRBJ2-3; no definite D call. Germline V gene sequence: CDR1 SGDLS, CDR2 YYNGEE. V was cut by 0 bases and J by 0 bases, with 11 bases left in between. The CDR3 has 16 residues. In nucleotides, the CDR3 is TGTGCCAGCAGCGTAGGGGTAGCAGATAGCACAGATACGCAGTATTTT. As protein: CASSVGVADSTDTQYF. The whole variable domain, remainder taken from reference TRBV9 and TRBJ2-3, is DSGVTQTPKHLITATGQRVTLRCSPRSGDLSVYWYQQSLDQGLQFLIQYYNGEERAKGNILERFSAQQFPDLHSELNLSSLELGDSALYFCASSVGVADSTDTQYFGPGTRLTVL.

The chain recombines TRBV5-1 with TRBJ1-1; TRBD1 is a possible D gene (6 bases). Germline V CDR1 and CDR2: SGHRS, YFSETQ. With 0 bases removed from V and 4 bases from J, the gap between germline ends came to 16 bases. This CDR3 has 16 amino acids. CDR3 protein: CASSLERGRVATEAFF. Written as DNA, the CDR3 is TGCGCCAGCAGCTTGGAGCGGGGGCGCGTTGCCACTGAAGCTTTCTTT.

CDR3 DNA: TGTGCCAGCAGCCAAGAGGGTGGATCTAACCCCGGGGAGCTGTTTTTT. Its translation: CASSQEGGSNPGELFF. The chain has TRBV4-2 and TRBJ2-2, with no clear D. The CDR3 is made up of 16 amino acids. CDR1 is LGHNA and CDR2 is YNFKEQ in the germline V gene. V shed 0 bases and J shed 6 bases, with 14 bases lying between them.

In its sample, this clone was seen once. V usage is TRBV6-2 or TRBV6-3 and J usage is TRBJ2-2; weak D call: TRBD2 (5 bases). Deletions cut 7 bases from V and 5 bases from J, with 14 bases between. The length of the CDR3 is 14 residues. Germline CDR1 MNHEY, CDR2 SVGEGT. CDR3 nucleotide sequence: TGTGCCAGCAACCCCGACTCGGGGACCGGGGAGCTGTTTTTT. Protein: CASNPDSGTGELFF.

This chain links TRBV11-2 with TRBJ2-1; a possible D gene is TRBD1 (6 bases). V dropped 5 bases and J dropped 6 bases, with 14 bases sitting between them. The length of the CDR3 is 14 residues. Germline V gene data show CDR1 as SGHAT and CDR2 as FQNNGV. CDR3 DNA sequence: TGTGCCAGCAGCCTACAGGGTACGAGCAATGAGCAGTTCTTC. This sequence encodes CASSLQGTSNEQFF.

The chain joins TRBV2 to TRBJ2-7; D not resolved. The V and J ends lost 0 bases and 6 bases respectively, with 12 bases between them. Germline V gene data show CDR1 as SNHLY and CDR2 as FYNNEI. There are 14 residues in the CDR3. CDR3 nucleotide sequence: TGTGCCAGCAGTGAAGCGCTTCGGTCAGGCGAGCAGTACTTC. It yields the protein CASSEALRSGEQYF.

V usage is TRBV28 and J usage is TRBJ1-2; TRBD1 matches 9 bases. J was trimmed by 4 bases and V by 3 bases; bases with no gene match: 6. Germline CDR1 reads MDHEN; CDR2 reads SYDVKM. The CDR3 contains 15 residues. CDR3 protein: CASSFRDRVVYGYTF. CDR3 DNA: TGTGCCAGCAGTTTCCGGGACAGGGTAGTCTATGGCTACACCTTC.

This clone was counted only a few times. The genes are TRBV5-1 and TRBJ1-6, with 8 bases aligning to TRBD1. The CDR3 totals 15 residues. V was pared by 4 bases and J by 9 bases, with 9 bases of the junction left unmatched. Germline values: CDR1 SGHRS, CDR2 YFSETQ. For the CDR3, the DNA is TGCGCCAGCAGCGGAGGACAGGGCGGGGGTTCACCCCTCCACTTT. Translation gives CASSGGQGGGSPLHF.

The chain has TRBV10-2 and TRBJ1-1; perhaps TRBD1 as D (5 bases). This CDR3 has 13 amino acids. In germline, CDR1 is WSHSY, CDR2 SAAADI. The V end was cut by 2 bases, the J end by 6 bases, with 10 bases between. The CDR3: CASSEPGTAEAFF. The CDR3 nucleotides are TGCGCCAGCAGTGAGCCAGGGACCGCTGAAGCTTTCTTT.

The CDR3 is CASSAWGGQPQHF. The CDR3 DNA reads as TGTGCCAGCAGTGCTTGGGGGGGGCAGCCCCAGCATTTT. This chain joins TRBV2 and TRBJ1-5, with D possibly TRBD1 on 5 matching bases. Germline-derived CDR1 and CDR2 are SNHLY and FYNNEI. The CDR3 runs 13 residues. V was trimmed by 4 bases and J by 7 bases, leaving 11 bases between them.

This sequence joins TRBV14 and TRBJ2-3; D unclear. Trimming pared 5 bases from V and 6 bases from J, leaving 18 bases between. The V gene's germline CDR1 is SGHDN and CDR2 FVKESK. The CDR3 covers 15 residues. The CDR3 region is CASSSLGSSWDTQYF. The CDR3 DNA sequence: TGTGCCAGCAGCTCTCTAGGGTCTTCCTGGGATACGCAGTATTTT.

About this clone itself: The junction departs from germline at one end; a sequencing error may be responsible. This chain links TRBV4-3 with TRBJ2-7; 13 bases align to TRBD2. Germline-derived CDR1 and CDR2 are LGHNA and YSLEER. The CDR3 covers 16 residues. CDR3: CASSLRLAGGPYGQYF. The CDR3 bases are TGCGCCAGCAGCCTCCGACTAGCGGGGGGCCCGTACGGGCAGTACTTC.

A single count supports this clone. The chain carries TRBV27 and TRBJ1-5; 8 bases align to TRBD1. This CDR3 spans 15 amino acids. Trimming at V came to 5 bases and at J to 5 bases, leaving 8 bases not matched to a gene. Looked up from germline, CDR1 is MNHEY and CDR2 is SMNVEV (reference sequence). The CDR3, as DNA: TGTGCCAGCAGTCCTACAGGGGGACAATATCAGCCCCAGCATTTT. Its protein is CASSPTGGQYQPQHF.

In its sample, this clone was seen a few times. V is TRBV5-1 and J is TRBJ1-3; TRBD1 matches 7 bases. The CDR3 sequence is 15 residues long. Germline CDR1 and CDR2: SGHRS and YFSETQ. Losses at the gene ends were 5 bases for V and 0 bases for J; bases not matched to a gene: 5. The CDR3 region has the DNA TGCGCCAGCAGACCCGGACAGGACTCTGGAAACACCATATATTTT. Protein product: CASRPGQDSGNTIYF.

The chain is built from TRBV5-4 and TRBJ1-4; D not resolved. V was clipped by 4 bases and J by 8 bases, with 12 bases between them. Germline V gene lookup returns CDR1 SGHNT and CDR2 YYREEE (reference sequence). This CDR3 is 13 amino acids long. CDR3: CASSQYLAEKLFF. CDR3 bases: TGTGCCAGCAGCCAATACCTAGCAGAAAAACTGTTTTTT.

The chain uses TRBV5-1 and TRBJ2-1; 7 bases line up with TRBD1. This CDR3 comprises 15 residues. Germline CDR1 SGHRS, CDR2 YFSETQ. V gave up 4 bases and J gave up 4 bases; unmatched junction bases: 8. The CDR3 region has the DNA TGCGCCAGCAGCCACGAGGACAGGAGGTACAATGAGCAGTTCTTC. Encoded protein: CASSHEDRRYNEQFF. Supplemented by reference TRBV5-1 and TRBJ2-1, the full variable domain reads KAGVTQTPRYLIKTRGQQVTLSCSPISGHRSVSWYQQTPGQGLQFLFEYFSETQRNKGNFPGRFSGRQFSNSRSEMNVSTLELGDSALYLCASSHEDRRYNEQFFGPGTRLTVL.

The V gene is TRBV6-5, the J gene TRBJ1-2; 9 bases agree with TRBD1. Trimming cost V 5 bases and J 8 bases; bases outside gene matches: 9. CDR1 and CDR2 from the germline V gene are MNHEY and SVGAGI. The CDR3 runs to 14 residues. CDR3: CASSPRPTGGGYTF. In DNA form, the CDR3 reads TGTGCCAGCAGTCCACGCCCAACAGGGGGCGGCTACACCTTC.